Each of the 11 T cell receptor beta chains below was sequenced from the same sample in a study of blood T cells in healthy people across ages (dated by TCRdb to between 2015 and 2017). Libraries were prepared through 5' RACE. The sample was run on an Illumina HiSeq 2500. A second roughly 7 to 11 cycle PCR used a sample-barcoded 5' primer and a J-beta primer mix. Using fastp at Q25 and MiXCR, TCRdb reprocessed the public reads and kept productive beta chains. Duplicate CDR3 protein sequences are folded into a single record with the most common DNA and genes. This sample has some 1.5 million distinct CDR3 sequences in its table, and 28% of those were observed once. 7.7% of the sample rests with the top ten. The sample was blood. Receptor source: a young woman in good health.

Only a few counts were recorded for this clonotype. This chain links TRBV7-8 with TRBJ2-7; D might be TRBD1 or TRBD2, each matching 6 bases. The CDR3 length is 13 residues. Trimming removed 5 bases from V and 6 bases from J, with 14 bases in between. In germline, CDR1 is SGHVS, CDR2 FQNEAQ. CDR3 sequence reads: CASSIHGGVEQYF. The CDR3 DNA follows: TGTGCCAGCAGCATACACGGGGGCGTCGAGCAGTACTTC.

This sequence joins TRBV4-1 and TRBJ2-4; D unclear. Looked up from germline, CDR1 is MGHRA and CDR2 is YSYEKL. The length of the CDR3 is 15 residues. V lost 3 bases, J lost 0 bases, and 9 bases lay in between. CDR3 amino acids: CASSHGRPAKNIQYF. CDR3 nucleotides: TGCGCCAGCAGCCACGGACGGCCAGCCAAAAACATTCAGTACTTC.

V gene TRBV5-1 combines with J gene TRBJ2-7; TRBD1 agrees at 8 bases. The germline gives CDR1 SGHRS, CDR2 YFSETQ. V lost 5 bases to trimming and J lost 4 bases; unmatched junction nucleotides: 8. CDR3 length: 14 residues. DNA for the CDR3: TGCGCCAGCAGATCCGACAGGGGCCGGTACGAGCAGTACTTC. Translating it yields CASRSDRGRYEQYF.

This clonotype was detected ten times or more. The chain combines TRBV9 with TRBJ1-2; no definite D call. The CDR3 runs to 15 residues. V was pared by 3 bases and J by 4 bases, with 16 bases between. The germline CDR1 and CDR2 sequences are SGDLS and YYNGEE. CDR3 amino acids: CASSDLQRLGYGYTF. In DNA, the CDR3 is TGTGCCAGCAGCGACCTTCAGCGGCTGGGCTATGGCTACACCTTC.

The V and J genes are TRBV29-1 and TRBJ2-5; D is possibly TRBD1 (6 bases). The J call is uncertain, as TRBJ2-7 better fits the DNA end. The V gene's germline CDR1 is SQVTM and CDR2 ANQGSEA. The CDR3 consists of 13 residues. CDR3 protein: CSVATGNSPEQYF. The CDR3 DNA reads as TGCAGCGTTGCTACAGGGAATTCTCCCGAGCAGTACTTC.

With respect to this clonotype: This may be a read error: a much more frequent sequence differs by one nucleotide. The chain has TRBV7-2 and TRBJ2-1; D tentatively reads TRBD1 or TRBD2 (5 bases each). This CDR3 has 12 residues. Germline CDR1 reads SGHTA; CDR2 reads FQGNSA. Trimming pared 8 bases from V and 4 bases from J, leaving 9 bases between. The CDR3 region is CASGREYNEQFF. CDR3 coding DNA: TGTGCCAGCGGCAGGGAGTACAATGAGCAGTTCTTC.

This clonotype was seen more than once but under ten times. The genes are TRBV29-1 and TRBJ2-7; 10 bases match TRBD1. The V gene's germline CDR1 is SQVTM and CDR2 ANQGSEA. V trimming: 4 bases; J trimming: 4 bases; junction bases outside the gene matches: 7. This CDR3 comprises 14 residues. The CDR3 is CSVVLTGGWYEQYF. As DNA, the CDR3 is TGCAGCGTTGTTCTGACAGGGGGCTGGTACGAGCAGTACTTC.

This clonotype has just a few counts. V and J are TRBV12-3 or TRBV12-4 and TRBJ1-1; no clear D gene. The CDR3 consists of 12 residues. The V gene lost 1 base and the J gene lost 11 bases, with 11 bases spanning the gap. This CDR3 is CASSLGTRRAFF. CDR3 bases: TGTGCCAGCAGTTTAGGCACACGAAGGGCTTTCTTT.

CDR3 bases: TGTGCCAGCAGCTTAAATGGGGTTGGGCCCCAGCATTTT. Amino acid sequence: CASSLNGVGPQHF. The genes are TRBV7-9 and TRBJ1-5; unclear D gene. The CDR3 totals 13 residues. V dropped 2 bases and J dropped 9 bases, with 11 bases sitting between them. CDR1 and CDR2 (germline): SEHNR, FQNEAQ (reference sequence).

The chain combines TRBV7-3 with TRBJ2-3; D gene unclear. Trimming removed 3 bases at V and 2 bases at J, with 9 bases between. The CDR3 covers 14 residues. CDR1 is SGHTA and CDR2 is FQGTGA in the germline V gene. CDR3 DNA sequence: TGTGCCAGCAGCTTTTATTCTTCCACAGATACGCAGTATTTT. It codes for CASSFYSSTDTQYF.

The rearrangement joins TRBV7-9 to TRBJ2-5; 7 nucleotides line up with TRBD1. This CDR3 spans 20 amino acids. CDR1 is SEHNR, CDR2 FQNEAQ, per germline (reference sequence). V lost 3 bases and J lost 2; bases outside the gene matches: 21. CDR3 loop: CASSFSLGLEGAPKQETQYF. DNA of the CDR3: TGTGCCAGCAGCTTCAGTCTCGGGCTCGAGGGGGCCCCAAAACAAGAGACCCAGTACTTC.